This T cell receptor beta chain is drawn from a study of quantifying T cell responses using KT2 cells. About the research overall: Reverse transcription used primers in the TCR alpha and beta constant regions.

A single-stranded UMI oligo with SP2 sequence was ligated to cDNA 3' ends. An equimolar mix of RC1.1 and RC1.2 primed the beta chain across TRBC1 and TRBC2. TCRdb ran MiXCR on the UMI-ligation and nested PCR reads and lists one entry per CDR3 protein. The data hold 42,000 or so distinct CDR3 sequences, with 15% to 20% observed a single time. The sample is PBMC spiked with counted cells of clone KT2. About this clonotype itself: Its antigen is not identified.

Study-wide results and caveats: Even the lowest spike-in, about one KT2 cell per 100,000 PBMC, yielded detectable KT2 sequences. KT2 sequence counts showed saturation when very many KT2 cells were spiked in.

This CDR3 has 15 residues. The germline CDR1 and CDR2 sequences are MNHNS and SASEGT. The V and J ends lost 8 bases and 3 bases, in that order; junction bases with no gene match: 7. Sequenced sample: PBMCs spiked with cells of the T cell clone KT2. The rearrangement links TRBV6-1 to TRBJ2-2; 9 nucleotides agree with TRBD2. This TCR derives from a human donor. The CDR3 coding sequence is TGTGCCAGCTACGGGACTAGCAGGGACACCGGGGAGCTGTTTTTT. Translation: CASYGTSRDTGELFF.